These 21 T cell receptor beta chains were all obtained from the same sample, sequenced in a study of CD4+ T cells in melanoma. Libraries were prepared by immunoSEQ multiplex PCR; TCRdb keeps only in-frame clonotypes and omits some of them. This table holds about 110,000 clones, 92% found once. The sample consisted of peripheral blood. These receptors all come from a human donor with melanoma.

This clone was seen once. J is TRBJ2-3 and V is TRBV29-1; the match to TRBD1 covers 8 bases. Germline V gene data show CDR1 as SQVTM and CDR2 as ANQGSEA. The CDR3 covers 14 residues. The J segment lost 7 bases and the V segment lost 6 bases, leaving 12 bases of the junction unmatched. The CDR3 sequence is CSVPGQGSKNTQYF. In DNA form, the CDR3 reads TGCAGCGTCCCCGGACAGGGTAGTAAAAATACGCAGTATTTT.

V and J are TRBV9 and TRBJ2-3; 7 nucleotides line up with TRBD1. Germline-derived CDR1 and CDR2 are SGDLS and YYNGEE. Trimming at V came to 3 bases and at J to 7 bases, leaving 5 bases not matched to a gene. CDR3 size: 13 residues. The CDR3 loop reads CASSERDSHTQYF. The DNA of the CDR3 is TGTGCCAGCAGCGAAAGGGACAGTCATACGCAGTATTTT.

The gene calls are TRBV5-5 and TRBJ2-1; D tentatively fits TRBD1 or TRBD2 (7 bases each). Trimming left V 7 bases short and J 7 bases short, with 18 bases between. The CDR3 length is 14 residues. Germline loops: CDR1 SGHKS, CDR2 YYEKEE (reference sequence). The CDR3 nucleotides read TGTGCCAGCCGCCCAGGGGGGGGCCTAAATGAGCAGTTCTTC. It translates to CASRPGGGLNEQFF. Full variable domain (remainder filled in from reference TRBV5-5 and TRBJ2-1): DAGVTQSPTHLIKTRGQQVTLRCSPISGHKSVSWYQQVLGQGPQFIFQYYEKEERGRGNFPDRFSARQFPNYSSELNVNALLLGDSALYLCASRPGGGLNEQFFGPGTRLTVL.

The chain recombines TRBV5-4 with TRBJ2-2; tentatively, D is TRBD1 or TRBD2 (5 bases each). Trimming cost V 1 base and J 6 bases, with 16 bases left between them. The germline V gene encodes CDR1 SGHNT and CDR2 YYREEE (reference sequence). The CDR3 has 16 residues. The CDR3, as DNA: TGTGCCAGCAGCTTGCCATCGGGAAGGGGTGCCGGGGAGCTGTTTTTT. Translating gives CASSLPSGRGAGELFF. Using reference TRBV5-4 and TRBJ2-2 for the parts outside the CDR3, the full variable domain is ETGVTQSPTHLIKTRGQQVTLRCSSQSGHNTVSWYQQALGQGPQFIFQYYREEENGRGNFPPRFSGLQFPNYSSELNVNALELDDSALYLCASSLPSGRGAGELFFGEGSRLTVL.

This clone came up a few times. The chain carries TRBV19 and TRBJ2-3, with 11 bases identical to TRBD2. Germline V gene sequence: CDR1 LNHDA, CDR2 SQIVND (reference sequence). V shed 3 bases, J shed 4 bases, and the junction held 6 bases outside the gene matches. This CDR3 has 16 amino acids. This CDR3 reads CASSMTSGTRADTQYF. The CDR3 DNA reads as TGTGCCAGTAGTATGACTAGCGGGACTAGGGCAGATACGCAGTATTTT.

This chain uses TRBV10-3 with TRBJ2-7, with D unclear. The V end lost 4 bases, the J end lost 0 bases, and 10 bases lay between the germline ends. The CDR3 runs 14 residues. The V gene's germline CDR1 is ENHRY and CDR2 SYGVKD. The DNA for the CDR3 is TGTGCCATCAGTGGGGGTGGATCCTCCTACGAGCAGTACTTC. Translation: CAISGGGSSYEQYF.

DNA for the CDR3: TGTGCCAGCAGCTCTTTAGGGACTAGCAGCCACAATGAGCAGTTCTTC. This sequence encodes CASSSLGTSSHNEQFF. This chain links TRBV7-3 with TRBJ2-1; 9 bases line up with TRBD2. The germline gives CDR1 SGHTA, CDR2 FQGTGA. The CDR3 contains 16 residues. V shed 4 bases, J shed 5 bases, and the junction held 9 bases outside the gene matches. The whole variable domain, filled in from reference TRBV7-3 and TRBJ2-1, reads GAGVSQTPSNKVTEKGKYVELRCDPISGHTALYWYRQSLGQGPEFLIYFQGTGAADDSGLPNDRFFAVRPEGSVSTLKIQRTERGDSAVYLCASSSLGTSSHNEQFFGPGTRLTVL.

The chain has TRBV14 and TRBJ2-7; tentative D call: TRBD1 (6 bases). With 2 bases removed from V and 6 bases from J, the gap between germline ends came to 14 bases. This CDR3 has 14 residues. Germline assignment: CDR1 SGHDN and CDR2 FVKESK. This chain's CDR3 is CASSQSNRVGEQYF. The DNA of the CDR3 is TGTGCCAGCAGCCAATCTAACAGGGTGGGCGAGCAGTACTTC.

In DNA form, the CDR3 reads TGTGCCAGCAGTGAAATAGGCAATCAGCCCCAGCATTTT. Protein: CASSEIGNQPQHF. V is TRBV6-1 and J is TRBJ1-5; no definite D call. V was pared by 2 bases and J by 2 bases, with 4 bases between. Germline V gives CDR1 MNHNS, CDR2 SASEGT. The CDR3 is 13 residues long.

The chain joins TRBV5-1 to TRBJ2-1; D unclear. Per germline, CDR1 SGHRS and CDR2 YFSETQ. Trimming pared 1 base from V and 5 bases from J, leaving 13 bases between. This CDR3 contains 15 residues. The CDR3 here is CASSLSSNSNNEQFF. The CDR3 nucleotides read TGCGCCAGCAGCTTGTCGAGTAACTCAAACAATGAGCAGTTCTTC.

The genes are TRBV4-2 and TRBJ2-1; 13 nucleotides match TRBD2. Germline V lookup: CDR1 LGHNA, CDR2 YNFKEQ. Trimming at V came to 1 base and at J to 9 bases, leaving 9 bases not matched to a gene. This CDR3 is built from 17 residues. DNA for the CDR3: TGTGCCAGCAGCCAAGTTGGGGGACTAGCGGGGAGGGGTGAGCAGTTCTTC. Amino acid sequence: CASSQVGGLAGRGEQFF.

This clone was recorded only once. The chain links TRBV27 to TRBJ2-3; 7 bases are shared with TRBD1. V shed 6 bases, J shed 0 bases, and the junction held 18 bases outside the gene matches. The germline V gene encodes CDR1 MNHEY and CDR2 SMNVEV (reference sequence). This CDR3 comprises 19 residues. CDR3 bases: TGTGCCAGCAGGCTCGAGGGGCCGCCGGGACAGAACAGCACAGATACGCAGTATTTT. This encodes CASRLEGPPGQNSTDTQYF.

The chain couples TRBV28 to TRBJ1-1, with a weak D call TRBD1 (5 bases). This CDR3 is built from 13 residues. From germline, CDR1 is MDHEN and CDR2 SYDVKM. Trimming shortened V by 5 bases and J by 5 bases, and 12 bases separated the two germline ends. Here the CDR3 DNA reads TGTGCCAGCAGTATTAATCAGGGAACTGAAGCTTTCTTT. Translation: CASSINQGTEAFF.

This chain links TRBV14 with TRBJ1-2; possibly TRBD1 for D (6 bases). There are 16 residues in the CDR3. The V and J ends lost 0 bases and 4 bases respectively, with 15 bases between them. Germline V gene data show CDR1 as SGHDN and CDR2 as FVKESK. CDR3 coding DNA: TGTGCCAGCAGCCAAGATCTTGGAGGGGGTAGCTATGGCTACACCTTC. Its translation is CASSQDLGGGSYGYTF.

The V call is TRBV5-4, the J call TRBJ2-3; D gene unclear. The CDR3 consists of 15 residues. Trimming took off 2 bases at V and 0 bases at J, with 10 bases between the two ends. CDR1 SGHNT and CDR2 YYREEE come from the germline V gene (reference sequence). CDR3 loop: CASSFGVGSTDTQYF. In nucleotides, the CDR3 is TGTGCCAGCAGCTTTGGGGTAGGGAGCACAGATACGCAGTATTTT.

The V and J genes are TRBV9 and TRBJ2-3; 8 nucleotides line up with TRBD1. The CDR3 has 17 residues. The V and J ends lost 0 bases and 5 bases, in that order; junction bases with no gene match: 11. Germline CDR1 and CDR2: SGDLS and YYNGEE. Here the CDR3 DNA reads TGTGCCAGCAGCGTAGGCGCAGGGGGCTCCGTTTTAGATACGCAGTATTTT. Translating it yields CASSVGAGGSVLDTQYF.

This chain joins TRBV7-3 and TRBJ2-3, with 7 bases aligning to TRBD2. There are 17 residues in the CDR3. Germline values: CDR1 SGHTA, CDR2 FQGTGA. V lost 4 bases and J lost 9; bases outside the gene matches: 19. CDR3: CASSSQPSGSPGGTQYF. The CDR3 DNA sequence: TGTGCCAGCAGCTCTCAACCCTCTGGCTCACCCGGGGGGACGCAGTATTTT.

CDR3 in amino acids: CASSPRRYNEQFF. Written as DNA, the CDR3 is TGTGCCAGCAGCCCGCGGAGGTACAATGAGCAGTTCTTC. The chain joins TRBV5-4 to TRBJ2-1; possible D gene TRBD2, 5 bases. This CDR3 region has 13 residues. Germline V lookup: CDR1 SGHNT, CDR2 YYREEE (reference sequence). Trimming pared 4 bases from V and 4 bases from J, leaving 9 bases between.

The genes are TRBV11-2 and TRBJ2-1, with 10 nucleotides matching TRBD2. This CDR3 has 15 residues. Germline V gives CDR1 SGHAT, CDR2 FQNNGV. The V gene end was trimmed by 5 bases and the J gene end by 4 bases; junction bases not matched to a gene: 5. The CDR3 region is CASSRGLAEYNEQFF. In nucleotides, the CDR3 is TGTGCCAGCAGCAGAGGACTAGCGGAGTACAATGAGCAGTTCTTC.

The chain has TRBV6-5 and TRBJ2-5, with TRBD2 matching over 8 bases. Germline V lookup: CDR1 MNHEY, CDR2 SVGAGI. This CDR3 is 14 amino acids long. V shed 6 bases, J shed 4 bases, and the junction held 7 bases outside the gene matches. The CDR3 loop reads CASRTRLALETQYF. DNA for the CDR3: TGTGCCAGCAGAACTCGACTAGCGCTAGAGACCCAGTACTTC.

This sequence joins TRBV9 and TRBJ2-5, with 12 bases identical to TRBD2. The CDR3 is 17 residues long. The trim removed 0 bases at V and 1 base at J, leaving 4 bases unmatched. Looked up from germline, CDR1 is SGDLS and CDR2 is YYNGEE. CDR3 region: CASSVATSGRFQETQYF. The CDR3 DNA is TGTGCCAGCAGCGTAGCTACTAGCGGGAGGTTCCAAGAGACCCAGTACTTC.